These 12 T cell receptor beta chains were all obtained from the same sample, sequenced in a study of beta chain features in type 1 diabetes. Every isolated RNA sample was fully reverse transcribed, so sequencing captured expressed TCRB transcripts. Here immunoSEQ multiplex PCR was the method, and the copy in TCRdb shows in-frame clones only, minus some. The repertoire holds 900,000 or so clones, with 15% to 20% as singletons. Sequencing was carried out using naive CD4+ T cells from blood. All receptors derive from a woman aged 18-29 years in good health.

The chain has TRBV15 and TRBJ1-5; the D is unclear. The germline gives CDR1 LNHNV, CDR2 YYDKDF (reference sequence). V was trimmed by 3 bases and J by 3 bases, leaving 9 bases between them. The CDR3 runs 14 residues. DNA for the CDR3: TGTGCCACCAGCAGTAGGACGGACAATCAGCCCCAGCATTTT. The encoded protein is CATSSRTDNQPQHF.

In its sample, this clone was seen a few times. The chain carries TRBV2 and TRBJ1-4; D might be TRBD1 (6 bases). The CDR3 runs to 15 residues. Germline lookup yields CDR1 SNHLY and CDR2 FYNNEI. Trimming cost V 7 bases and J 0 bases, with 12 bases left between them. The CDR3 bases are TGTGCCAGCAAAAGGGGGACATCAACTAATGAAAAACTGTTTTTT. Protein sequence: CASKRGTSTNEKLFF.

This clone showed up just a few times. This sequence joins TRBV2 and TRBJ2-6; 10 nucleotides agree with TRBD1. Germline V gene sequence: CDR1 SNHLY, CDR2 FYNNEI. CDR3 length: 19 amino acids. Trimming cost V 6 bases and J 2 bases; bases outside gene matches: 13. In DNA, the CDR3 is TGTGCCAGCAGCCGCGCCGGGACAGGGGTCCCTCCTGGGGCCAACGTCCTGACTTTC. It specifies CASSRAGTGVPPGANVLTF.

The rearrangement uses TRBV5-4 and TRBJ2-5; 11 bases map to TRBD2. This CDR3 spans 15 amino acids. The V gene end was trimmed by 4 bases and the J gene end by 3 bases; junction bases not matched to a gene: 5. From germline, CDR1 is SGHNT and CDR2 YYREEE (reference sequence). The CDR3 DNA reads TGTGCCAGCAGCACCAAGACTAGCGGGAAAGAGACCCAGTACTTC. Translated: CASSTKTSGKETQYF. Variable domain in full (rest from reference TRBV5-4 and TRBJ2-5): ETGVTQSPTHLIKTRGQQVTLRCSSQSGHNTVSWYQQALGQGPQFIFQYYREEENGRGNFPPRFSGLQFPNYSSELNVNALELDDSALYLCASSTKTSGKETQYFGPGTRLLVL.

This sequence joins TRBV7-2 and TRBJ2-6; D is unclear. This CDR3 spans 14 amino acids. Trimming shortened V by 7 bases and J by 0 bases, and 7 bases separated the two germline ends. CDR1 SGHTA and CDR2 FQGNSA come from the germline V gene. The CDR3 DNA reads TGTGCCAGCAAGAGGACCTCTGGGGCCAACGTCCTGACTTTC. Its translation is CASKRTSGANVLTF. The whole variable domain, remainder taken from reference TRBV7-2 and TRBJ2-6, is GAGVSQSPSNKVTEKGKDVELRCDPISGHTALYWYRQSLGQGLEFLIYFQGNSAPDKSGLPSDRFSAERTGGSVSTLTIQRTQQEDSAVYLCASKRTSGANVLTFGAGSRLTVL.

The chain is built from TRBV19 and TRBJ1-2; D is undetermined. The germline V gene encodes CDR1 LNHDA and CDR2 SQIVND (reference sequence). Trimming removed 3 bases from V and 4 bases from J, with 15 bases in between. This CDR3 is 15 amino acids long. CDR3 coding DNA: TGTGCCAGTAGTATTGTCCAGATGGGGAGCTATGGCTACACCTTC. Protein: CASSIVQMGSYGYTF.

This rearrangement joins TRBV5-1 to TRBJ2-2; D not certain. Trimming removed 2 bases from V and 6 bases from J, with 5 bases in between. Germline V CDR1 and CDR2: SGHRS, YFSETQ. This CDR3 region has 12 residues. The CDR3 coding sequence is TGCGCCAGCAGCTTTCCCCCCGGGGAGCTGTTTTTT. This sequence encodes CASSFPPGELFF.

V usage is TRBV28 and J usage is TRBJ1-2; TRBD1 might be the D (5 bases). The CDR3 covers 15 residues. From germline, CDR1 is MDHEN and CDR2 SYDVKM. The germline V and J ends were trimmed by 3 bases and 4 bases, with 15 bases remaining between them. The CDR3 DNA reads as TGTGCCAGCAGTTTCCCCCCCCAGGGAGTCTATGGCTACACCTTC. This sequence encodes CASSFPPQGVYGYTF.

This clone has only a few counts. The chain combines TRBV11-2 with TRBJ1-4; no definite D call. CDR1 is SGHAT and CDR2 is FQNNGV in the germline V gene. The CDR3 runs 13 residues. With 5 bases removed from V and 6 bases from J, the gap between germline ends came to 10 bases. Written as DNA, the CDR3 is TGTGCCAGCAGCCGACCGGTGGATGAAAAACTGTTTTTT. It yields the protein CASSRPVDEKLFF. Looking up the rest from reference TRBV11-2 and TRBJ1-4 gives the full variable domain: EAGVAQSPRYKIIEKRQSVAFWCNPISGHATLYWYQQILGQGPKLLIQFQNNGVVDDSQLPKDRFSAERLKGVDSTLKIQPAKLEDSAVYLCASSRPVDEKLFFGSGTQLSVL.

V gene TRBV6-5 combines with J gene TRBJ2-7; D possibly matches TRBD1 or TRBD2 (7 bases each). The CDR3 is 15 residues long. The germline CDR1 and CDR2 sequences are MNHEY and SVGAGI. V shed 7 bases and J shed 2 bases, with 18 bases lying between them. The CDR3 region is CASTKGASGAYEQYF. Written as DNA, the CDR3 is TGTGCCAGCACCAAGGGGGCTAGCGGCGCCTACGAGCAGTACTTC.

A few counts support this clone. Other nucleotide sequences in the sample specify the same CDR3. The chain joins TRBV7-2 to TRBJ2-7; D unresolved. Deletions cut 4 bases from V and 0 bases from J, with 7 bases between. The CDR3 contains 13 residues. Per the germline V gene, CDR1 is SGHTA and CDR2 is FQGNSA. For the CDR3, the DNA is TGTGCCAGCAGCTCCCGAGGCTCCTACGAGCAGTACTTC. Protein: CASSSRGSYEQYF.

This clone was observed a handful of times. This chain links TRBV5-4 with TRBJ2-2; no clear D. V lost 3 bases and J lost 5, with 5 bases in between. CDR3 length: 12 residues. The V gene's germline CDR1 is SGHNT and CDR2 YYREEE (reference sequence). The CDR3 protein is CASSWVTGELFF. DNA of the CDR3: TGTGCCAGCAGCTGGGTAACCGGGGAGCTGTTTTTT.